This entry lists 13 T cell receptor beta chains sequenced from one sample in a study of blood T cells in healthy people across ages. Together with a sample-barcoded 5' primer, a J-beta primer mix was included in a second PCR lasting roughly 6 to 12 cycles. TCRdb re-derived calls from the 5' RACE reads in MiXCR, one entry per CDR3 protein. This sample yields more than 1 million distinct CDR3 sequences, of which more than 40% are seen a single time; around 18% belongs to the top ten. Input material: blood. The receptors were gathered from a woman aged 60-75 years in good health.

The chain employs TRBV7-4 and TRBJ1-5; tentatively, D is TRBD1 (6 bases). Germline CDR1 is SGHVT and CDR2 is SQSDAQ. The CDR3 loop spans 15 amino acids. Trimming removed 1 base from V and 6 bases from J, with 13 bases in between. This CDR3 reads CASSLGDRFFQPQHF. DNA for the CDR3: TGTGCCAGCAGCTTAGGCGACAGGTTTTTTCAGCCCCAGCATTTT.

In its sample, this clonotype was seen a few times. This rearrangement joins TRBV28 to TRBJ1-2; D gene unclear. Germline CDR1 and CDR2: MDHEN and SYDVKM. V lost 6 bases to trimming and J lost 1 base, with 6 bases between them. This CDR3 has 12 amino acids. The CDR3 is CASRGFNYGYTF. CDR3 nucleotide sequence: TGTGCCAGCAGGGGCTTTAACTATGGCTACACCTTC.

V is TRBV7-9 and J is TRBJ2-7; 8 positions agree with TRBD2. The V gene end was trimmed by 3 bases and the J gene end by 4 bases; junction bases not matched to a gene: 5. The V gene's germline CDR1 is SEHNR and CDR2 FQNEAQ (reference sequence). This CDR3 is built from 14 residues. The CDR3 reads CASSFLTSEYEQYF. DNA for the CDR3: TGTGCCAGCAGCTTCCTGACTAGCGAGTACGAGCAGTACTTC.

J is TRBJ1-2 and V is TRBV20-1; D might be TRBD1 (6 bases). Trimming stripped 5 bases from V and 6 bases from J, with 16 bases between. The CDR3 has 13 residues. Germline V CDR1 and CDR2: DFQATT, SNEGSKA (reference sequence). Here the CDR3 reads CSADFGGQHGYTF. CDR3 bases: TGCAGTGCTGACTTTGGGGGGCAACATGGCTACACCTTC.

This clonotype was seen more than once but under ten times. This chain joins TRBV6-6 and TRBJ2-3; D is uncertain. Germline CDR1 and CDR2: MNHNY and SVGAGI (reference sequence). V dropped 6 bases and J dropped 7 bases, with 11 bases sitting between them. This CDR3 comprises 12 residues. CDR3: CASSRPRNTQYF. CDR3 bases: TGTGCCAGCAGCAGACCTAGAAATACGCAGTATTTT.

This chain joins TRBV9 and TRBJ2-1, with TRBD2 matching over 9 bases. Trimming removed 1 base from V and 6 bases from J; junction bases left unmatched: 11. Germline V gives CDR1 SGDLS, CDR2 YYNGEE. The CDR3 loop spans 17 amino acids. The CDR3 nucleotides read TGTGCCAGCAGCGTATATATGAGCGGGAGGTCGTTCAATGAGCAGTTCTTC. This gives the protein CASSVYMSGRSFNEQFF.

This clonotype was counted a few times. The chain carries TRBV7-7 and TRBJ2-3, with TRBD1 matching 8 bases. The CDR3 is made up of 15 amino acids. V shed 1 base, J shed 1 base, and the junction held 1 base outside the gene matches. Germline-derived CDR1 and CDR2 are SSHAT and FNYEAQ (reference sequence). The CDR3 region is CASSLGDRRTDTQYF. CDR3 bases: TGTGCCAGCAGCTTAGGGGACAGGCGCACAGATACGCAGTATTTT. The full variable domain, completed using reference TRBV7-7 and TRBJ2-3, is GAGVSQSPRYKVTKRGQDVTLRCDPISSHATLYWYQQALGQGPEFLTYFNYEAQPDKSGLPSDRFSAERPEGSISTLTIQRTEQRDSAMYRCASSLGDRRTDTQYFGPGTRLTVL.

The sample holds a few counts of this clonotype. The chain links TRBV6-1 to TRBJ1-5; maybe TRBD1 (5 bases). This CDR3 comprises 15 residues. Germline V gene data show CDR1 as MNHNS and CDR2 as SASEGT. Trimming took off 6 bases at V and 4 bases at J, with 16 bases between the two ends. The CDR3 DNA follows: TGTGCCAGCAGGGTCTCCCTGACAGCTAATCAGCCCCAGCATTTT. It encodes CASRVSLTANQPQHF.

Only a few counts were recorded for this clonotype. The chain is built from TRBV6-5 and TRBJ2-7; D might be TRBD1 (6 bases). The CDR3 extends over 13 amino acids. The V and J ends lost 2 bases and 6 bases respectively, with 11 bases between them. Per germline, CDR1 MNHEY and CDR2 SVGAGI. CDR3 sequence reads: CASSYDSRGEQYF. The DNA for the CDR3 is TGTGCCAGCAGTTACGACAGCAGGGGCGAGCAGTACTTC.

The chain links TRBV29-1 to TRBJ2-7, with 15 bases fitting TRBD2. The length of the CDR3 is 13 residues. V lost 6 bases and J lost 6; bases outside the gene matches: 3. In germline, CDR1 is SQVTM, CDR2 ANQGSEA. In DNA form, the CDR3 reads TGCAGCGTCACGGGACTAGCGGGAGGCGAGCAGTACTTC. It specifies CSVTGLAGGEQYF.

The chain couples TRBV10-3 to TRBJ2-1; 10 bases fit TRBD2. The CDR3 sequence is 14 residues long. Germline trimming cut 5 bases from V and 9 bases from J; bases unmatched to any gene: 7. Germline V gene data show CDR1 as ENHRY and CDR2 as SYGVKD. In DNA form, the CDR3 reads TGTGCCATCAGTCACGGGACTAGCGACGGTGAGCAGTTCTTC. Encoded protein: CAISHGTSDGEQFF.

This clonotype was detected only a few times. J is TRBJ1-2 and V is TRBV20-1, with D unresolved. The germline V and J ends were trimmed by 2 bases and 11 bases, with 18 bases remaining between them. Looked up from germline, CDR1 is DFQATT and CDR2 is SNEGSKA (reference sequence). This CDR3 contains 13 residues. CDR3 sequence (DNA): TGCAGTGCTAGACTAAACGGACGGCCGGCTTACACCTTC. It codes for CSARLNGRPAYTF.

The chain carries TRBV19 and TRBJ2-7, with D possibly matching TRBD2 (5 bases). CDR1 is LNHDA, CDR2 SQIVND, per germline (reference sequence). CDR3 size: 14 residues. V lost 0 bases, J lost 1 base, and 7 bases lay in between. CDR3 DNA sequence: TGTGCCAGTAGTATAGAGGGAGATTCCTACGAGCAGTACTTC. Residues: CASSIEGDSYEQYF.